The clone carrying this T cell receptor (beta chain) came up once. In the original workflow: Estimation of nucleated cell counts was performed using reference gene primer amplification. Sequencing used immunoSEQ multiplex PCR; TCRdb keeps in-frame clones, though not all of them. That table gives V, J and clone size, and the DNA gave D and trimming. The sample lists hundreds of thousands of clones, more than 85% occurring once. This entry comes from a study of blood T cell repertoires in COVID-19. Whole-study context: Samples came from the United States, Italy and Spain, spanning acute and convalescent COVID-19. Sample material is recorded as cDNA or gDNA derived from T cells, B-cell-depleted T cells, or PBMCs.

The V gene's germline CDR1 is SGHAT and CDR2 FQNNGV. V was trimmed by 0 bases and J by 0 bases, leaving 5 bases between them. CDR3 length equals 14 residues. The sequencing input was peripheral blood. The chain carries TRBV11-2 and TRBJ1-1; D remains unclear. This clonotype was sampled from a woman aged 30 to 39 with acute or convalescent COVID-19. The CDR3 reads CASSLDRVNTEAFF. The CDR3 DNA follows: TGTGCCAGCAGCTTAGATCGGGTGAACACTGAAGCTTTCTTT.